This entry is about one T cell receptor (beta chain). Participant reports of clinical history set cohort assignment. The data were taken from a study of blood T cell repertoires in COVID-19. The CDR3 spans 15 residues. The germline V gene encodes CDR1 SNHLY and CDR2 FYNNEI. Trimming cost V 0 bases and J 10 bases, with 15 bases left between them. Profiled with immunoSEQ multiplex PCR; TCRdb holds only in-frame clones, not every one. This sample yields some 300,000 clones, of which about nine tenths are seen a single time; under 3% belongs to the top ten. The sample comprised PBMCs or T cells enriched from blood (not recorded which). This receptor was identified in a woman aged 45-65 years who had been exposed to COVID-19. The chain couples TRBV2 to TRBJ1-4; D is uncertain. The CDR3 DNA sequence: TGTGCCAGCAGTGAAGCGCTTGGGCAGTCCGTAAAACTGTTTTTT. Translated, it gives CASSEALGQSVKLFF.